This T cell receptor (beta chain) comes out of a study of blood T cell repertoires in COVID-19. V lost 0 bases and J 3 bases, leaving 6 bases between the germline ends. Per the germline V gene, CDR1 is LNHDA and CDR2 is SQIVND (reference sequence). CDR3 length: 14 residues. TCRdb's copy holds only in-frame clones and misses some; the assay was immunoSEQ multiplex PCR. The table lists 100,000 to 150,000 clones, 80% to 90% of them singletons. This clonotype was obtained from a man aged 55 to 70 with COVID-19, enrolled during active disease. The chain uses TRBV19 and TRBJ2-1; D remains ambiguous. The sample was peripheral blood. For the CDR3, the DNA is TGTGCCAGTAGTATAGATGACAACTACAATGAGCAGTTCTTC. Amino acids: CASSIDDNYNEQFF. Full variable domain (rest looked up from reference TRBV19 and TRBJ2-1): DGGITQSPKYLFRKEGQNVTLSCEQNLNHDAMYWYRQDPGQGLRLIYYSQIVNDFQKGDIAEGYSVSREKKESFPLTVTSAQKNPTAFYLCASSIDDNYNEQFFGPGTRLTVL.